Here is one TCR beta chain with its context. This clone has just a few counts. The specificity of this receptor is unknown. No qualities accompany the bases; no much larger clone lies one base away. The data are from a study of CD8+ T cells in alopecia areata (dated by TCRdb to the late 2010s). About the investigation overall: Treated patients were enrolled in an open-label pilot trial of oral tofacitinib, 5 to 10 mg twice daily, for moderate-to-severe alopecia areata. TCRbeta CDR3 regions were amplified by immunoSEQ multiplex PCR using 35 Vbeta forward and 13 Jbeta reverse primers. Tofacitinib-treated patients had biopsies at baseline and at 4 and 24 weeks of treatment, with a later scalp biopsy in several patients. RNA was obtained with the PAXgene miRNA kit for fixed scalp, the miRNeasy kit for PBMCs, and the RNeasy kit for mouse skin. Scalp clonality was compared across normal scalp (n=4), patchy alopecia areata scalp (n=8), and alopecia totalis/universalis scalp (n=8). Patients received tofacitinib for 6 to 18 months and were then followed off drug for 6 months to check for delayed response and recurrence. Scalp tissue and sorted CD4+ and CD8+ peripheral blood T cells from patchy and totalis/universalis alopecia areata patients and from healthy controls were covered by human TCRbeta sequencing. In both human patients and the C3H/HeJ mouse model, the study applied high-throughput TCRbeta sequencing to look at T cell clonal expansion in alopecia areata.

Library method: the immunoSEQ multiplex PCR assay. RNA was extracted from all samples and reverse transcribed into cDNA, which served as template for TCR sequencing. First-strand cDNA was synthesized with SuperScript III using a 2:1 mix of oligo-dT and random hexamers. Amplification bias was assessed with a synthetic immune receptor repertoire, and residual bias was removed computationally. Per the authors' processing: Raw reads were preprocessed to remove errors, and CDR3 was defined according to IMGT conventions as the region from the conserved cysteine to phenylalanine. Clonality was computed as 1 minus the Shannon entropy, with the entropy normalized by log2 of the number of productive unique TCRs. CD4 or CD8 identity of scalp clones was inferred by cross-referencing scalp TCRbeta sequences with sorted blood CD4 and CD8 repertoires. In TCRdb, the immuneACCESS table is reduced to in-frame sequences with V and J assigned. These tables do not hold every clone; where another copy was compared, an unresolved V gene accounts for under half, and the others remain unexplained. V, J and clone size were drawn from that table, and D and trimming were deduced from the DNA. The sample contains 130,000 to 150,000 clones, approximately 49% of them found a single time. Clones ranked in the top ten supply 0.8% to 1% of the sample.

From the cysteine through the phenylalanine, the CDR3 covers 12 amino acids. Here the CDR3 DNA is all that survives: 36 bases in frame from base 1. V is trimmed back by 7 bases and J by 2 bases, and the junction contains 2 bases that no gene match accounts for. Taken from the germline V gene (reference sequence), the CDR1 and CDR2 loops are GTSNPN and SVGIG. What the research found in general, with its limitations: TCR sequences shared between patients were less clear than in mice, possibly partly because of HLA diversity in the patient population. Unlike mouse skin, which is dominated by gammadelta T cells, normal human skin has resident alphabeta T cells that are also sequenced, and this complicates analysis of the scalp TCR repertoire. Lesional scalp, especially in alopecia totalis/universalis, showed higher clonality and more expanded CD8+ clones than normal scalp, suggesting antigenic drive.

What the time point label conveys for this sample: baseline before oral tofacitinib. Lesional scalp punch biopsies and peripheral blood were collected from alopecia areata patients. PBMCs were isolated by density centrifugation and stained for CD3, CD4 and CD8, after which CD4+ and CD8+ T cells were sorted on a FACSAria. This TCR was recovered from a human donor with alopecia areata. The sequencing here drew on CD4+ T cells sorted from blood, taken at week 0. Recombination connected TRBV30 to TRBJ2-5; 9 junctional bases match TRBD1. The DNA reads as follows: TGTGCCTCGACAGGGGGGCAAGAGACCCAGTACTTC. Its product reads: CASTGGQETQYF.